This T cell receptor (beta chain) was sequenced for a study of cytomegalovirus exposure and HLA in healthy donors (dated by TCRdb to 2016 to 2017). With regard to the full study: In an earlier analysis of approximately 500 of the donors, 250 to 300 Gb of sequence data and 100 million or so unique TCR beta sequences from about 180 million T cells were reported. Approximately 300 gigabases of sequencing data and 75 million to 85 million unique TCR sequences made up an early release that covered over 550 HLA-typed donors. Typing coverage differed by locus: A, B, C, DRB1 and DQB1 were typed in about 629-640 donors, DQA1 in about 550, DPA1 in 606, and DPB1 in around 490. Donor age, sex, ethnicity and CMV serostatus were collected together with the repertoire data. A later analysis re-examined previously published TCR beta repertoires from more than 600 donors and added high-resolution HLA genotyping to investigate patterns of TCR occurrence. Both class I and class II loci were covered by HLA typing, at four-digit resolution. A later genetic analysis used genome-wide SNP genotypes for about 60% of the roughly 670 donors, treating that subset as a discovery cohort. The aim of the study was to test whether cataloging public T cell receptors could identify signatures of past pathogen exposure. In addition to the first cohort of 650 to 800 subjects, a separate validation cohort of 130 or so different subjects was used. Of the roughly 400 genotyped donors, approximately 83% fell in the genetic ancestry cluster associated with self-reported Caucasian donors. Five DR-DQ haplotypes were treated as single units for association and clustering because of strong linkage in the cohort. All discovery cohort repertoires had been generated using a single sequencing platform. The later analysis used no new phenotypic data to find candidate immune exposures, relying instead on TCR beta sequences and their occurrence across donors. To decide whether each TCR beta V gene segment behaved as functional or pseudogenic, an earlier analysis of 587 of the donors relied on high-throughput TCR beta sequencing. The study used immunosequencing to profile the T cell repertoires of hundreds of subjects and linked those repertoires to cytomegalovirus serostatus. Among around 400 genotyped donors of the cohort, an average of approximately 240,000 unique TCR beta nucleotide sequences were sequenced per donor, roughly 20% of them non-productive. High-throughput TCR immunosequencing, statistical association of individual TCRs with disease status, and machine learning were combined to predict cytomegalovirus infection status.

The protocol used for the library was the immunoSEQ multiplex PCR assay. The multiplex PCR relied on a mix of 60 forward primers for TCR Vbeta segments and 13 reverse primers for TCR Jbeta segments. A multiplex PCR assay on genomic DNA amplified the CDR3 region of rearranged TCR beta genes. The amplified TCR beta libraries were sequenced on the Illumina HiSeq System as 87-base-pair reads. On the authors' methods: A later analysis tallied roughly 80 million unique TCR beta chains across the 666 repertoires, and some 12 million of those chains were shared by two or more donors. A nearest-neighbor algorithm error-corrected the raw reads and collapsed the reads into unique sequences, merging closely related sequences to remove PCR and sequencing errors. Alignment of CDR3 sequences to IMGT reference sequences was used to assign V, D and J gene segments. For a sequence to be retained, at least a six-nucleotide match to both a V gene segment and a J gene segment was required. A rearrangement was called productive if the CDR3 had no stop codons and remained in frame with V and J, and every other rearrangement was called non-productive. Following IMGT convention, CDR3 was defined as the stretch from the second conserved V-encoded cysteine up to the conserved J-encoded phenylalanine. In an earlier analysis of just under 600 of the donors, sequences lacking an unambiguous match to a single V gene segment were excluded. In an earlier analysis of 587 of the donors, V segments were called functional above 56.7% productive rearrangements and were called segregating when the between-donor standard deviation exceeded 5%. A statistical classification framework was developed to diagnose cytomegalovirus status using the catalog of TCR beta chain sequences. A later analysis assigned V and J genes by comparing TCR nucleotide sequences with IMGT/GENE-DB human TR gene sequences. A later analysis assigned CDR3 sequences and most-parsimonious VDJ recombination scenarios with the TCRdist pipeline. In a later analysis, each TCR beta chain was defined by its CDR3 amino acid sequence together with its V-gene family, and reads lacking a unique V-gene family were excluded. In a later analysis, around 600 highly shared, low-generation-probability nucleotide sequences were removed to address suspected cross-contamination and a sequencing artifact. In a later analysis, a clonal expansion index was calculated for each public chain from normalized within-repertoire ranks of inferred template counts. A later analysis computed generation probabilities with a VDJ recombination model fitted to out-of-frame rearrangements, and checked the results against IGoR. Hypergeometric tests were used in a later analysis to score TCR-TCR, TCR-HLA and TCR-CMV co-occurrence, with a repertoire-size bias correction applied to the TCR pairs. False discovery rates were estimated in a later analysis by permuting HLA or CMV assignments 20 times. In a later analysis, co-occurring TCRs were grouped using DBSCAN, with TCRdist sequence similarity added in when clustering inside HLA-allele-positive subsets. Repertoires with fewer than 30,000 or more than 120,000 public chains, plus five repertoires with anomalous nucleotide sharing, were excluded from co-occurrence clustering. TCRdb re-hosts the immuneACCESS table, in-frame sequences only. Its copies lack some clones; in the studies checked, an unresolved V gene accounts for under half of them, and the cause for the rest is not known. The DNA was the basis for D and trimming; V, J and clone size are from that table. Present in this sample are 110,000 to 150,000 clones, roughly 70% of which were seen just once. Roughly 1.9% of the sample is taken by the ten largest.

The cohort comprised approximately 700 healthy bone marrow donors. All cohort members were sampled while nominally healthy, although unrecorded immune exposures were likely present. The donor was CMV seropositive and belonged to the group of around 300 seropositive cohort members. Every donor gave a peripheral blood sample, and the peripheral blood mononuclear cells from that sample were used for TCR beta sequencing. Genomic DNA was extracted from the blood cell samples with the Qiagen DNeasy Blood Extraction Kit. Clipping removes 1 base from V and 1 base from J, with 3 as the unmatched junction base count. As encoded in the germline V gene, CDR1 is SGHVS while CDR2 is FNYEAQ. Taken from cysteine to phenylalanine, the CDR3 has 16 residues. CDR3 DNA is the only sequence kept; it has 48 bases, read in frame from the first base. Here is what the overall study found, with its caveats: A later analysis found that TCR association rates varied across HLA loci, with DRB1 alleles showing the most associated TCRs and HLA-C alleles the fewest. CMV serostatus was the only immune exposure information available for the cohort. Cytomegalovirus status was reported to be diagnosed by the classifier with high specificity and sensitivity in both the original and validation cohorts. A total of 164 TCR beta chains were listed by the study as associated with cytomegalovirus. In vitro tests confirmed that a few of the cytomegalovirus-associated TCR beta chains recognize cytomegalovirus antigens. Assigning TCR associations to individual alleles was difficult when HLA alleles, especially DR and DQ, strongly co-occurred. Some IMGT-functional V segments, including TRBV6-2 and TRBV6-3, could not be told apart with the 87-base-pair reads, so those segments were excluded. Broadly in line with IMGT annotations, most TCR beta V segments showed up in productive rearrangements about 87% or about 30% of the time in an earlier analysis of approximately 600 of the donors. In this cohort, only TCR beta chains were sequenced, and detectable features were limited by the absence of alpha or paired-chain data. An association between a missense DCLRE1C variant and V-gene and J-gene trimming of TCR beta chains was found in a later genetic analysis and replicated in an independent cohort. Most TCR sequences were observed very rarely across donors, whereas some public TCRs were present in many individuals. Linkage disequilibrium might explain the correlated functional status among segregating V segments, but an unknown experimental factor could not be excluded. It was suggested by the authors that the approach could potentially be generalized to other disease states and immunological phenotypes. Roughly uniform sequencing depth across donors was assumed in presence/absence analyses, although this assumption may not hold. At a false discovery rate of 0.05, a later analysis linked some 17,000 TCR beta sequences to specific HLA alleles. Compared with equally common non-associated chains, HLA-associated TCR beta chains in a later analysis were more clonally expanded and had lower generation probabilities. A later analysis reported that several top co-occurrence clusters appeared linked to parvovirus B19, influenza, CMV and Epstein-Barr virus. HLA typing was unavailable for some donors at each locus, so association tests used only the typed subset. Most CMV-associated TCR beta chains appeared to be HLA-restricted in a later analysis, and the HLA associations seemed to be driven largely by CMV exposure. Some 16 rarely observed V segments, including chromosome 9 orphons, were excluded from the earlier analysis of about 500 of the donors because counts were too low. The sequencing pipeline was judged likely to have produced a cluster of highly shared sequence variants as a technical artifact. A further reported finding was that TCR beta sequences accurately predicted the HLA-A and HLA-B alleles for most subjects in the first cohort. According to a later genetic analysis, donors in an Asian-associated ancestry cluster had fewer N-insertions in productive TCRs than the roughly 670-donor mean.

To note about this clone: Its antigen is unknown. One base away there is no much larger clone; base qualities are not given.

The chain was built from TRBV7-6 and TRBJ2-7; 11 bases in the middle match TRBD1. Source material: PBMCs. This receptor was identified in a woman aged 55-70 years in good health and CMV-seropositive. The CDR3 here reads CASSLGTGGISYEQYF. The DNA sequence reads TGTGCCAGCAGCTTAGGGACAGGGGGCATTTCCTACGAGCAGTACTTC.